These 19 T cell receptor beta chains share one sample of origin, sequenced in a study of blood T cell repertoires in COVID-19. The method was immunoSEQ multiplex PCR; TCRdb's version includes in-frame clones alone and lacks a portion of them. Of about 220,000 clones listed, about three quarters are singletons. Sequences were obtained from peripheral blood. The receptor set was obtained from a woman between 70 and 85 years old with acute or convalescent COVID-19.

The CDR3 protein is CASSPGQSSYNEQFF. DNA for the CDR3: TGCGCCAGCAGCCCCGGACAGAGCTCCTACAATGAGCAGTTCTTC. The chain uses TRBV4-3 and TRBJ2-1, with a weak D call TRBD1 (6 bases). The V gene's germline CDR1 is LGHNA and CDR2 YSLEER. V was trimmed by 4 bases and J by 0 bases, leaving 10 bases between them. The CDR3 consists of 15 residues.

V and J are TRBV7-2 and TRBJ2-4; 13 nucleotides align to TRBD2. The CDR3 is 16 residues long. Germline CDR1 reads SGHTA; CDR2 reads FQGNSA. With V trimmed by 4 bases and J by 8 bases, 8 bases remained unmatched. As DNA, the CDR3 is TGTGCCAGCAGCTCCCCCGTACTAGCGGGGGGGGACATTCAGTACTTC. Its protein product is CASSSPVLAGGDIQYF.

The count of this clone is one. This chain uses TRBV11-2 with TRBJ2-2; TRBD1 might be the D (6 bases). With 1 base removed from V and 7 bases from J, the gap between germline ends came to 22 bases. The CDR3 has 18 residues. CDR1 and CDR2 (germline): SGHAT, FQNNGV. The CDR3 spells CASSLAPGTRLRGGELFF. CDR3 sequence (DNA): TGTGCCAGCAGCTTAGCCCCAGGGACACGCCTAAGGGGCGGGGAGCTGTTTTTT.

The V call is TRBV6-6, the J call TRBJ1-5, with 12 bases that match TRBD1. This CDR3 has 15 amino acids. With V trimmed by 4 bases and J by 6 bases, 4 bases remained unmatched. CDR1 MNHNY and CDR2 SVGAGI come from the germline V gene (reference sequence). The CDR3 protein is CASSWGQGAVQPQHF. As DNA, the CDR3 is TGTGCCAGCAGTTGGGGACAGGGGGCCGTTCAGCCCCAGCATTTT.

The J gene is TRBJ2-7, the V gene TRBV4-1; 12 bases align to TRBD1. CDR3 length: 14 amino acids. With 4 bases clipped from V and 6 bases from J, the junction kept 4 bases outside the gene matches. CDR1 and CDR2 (germline): MGHRA, YSYEKL. The CDR3 nucleotides are TGCGCCAGCAGCCTAGGGACAGGGGGCGGCGAGCAGTACTTC. This encodes CASSLGTGGGEQYF.

The V call is TRBV6-2 or TRBV6-3, the J call TRBJ2-2, with 12 bases identical to TRBD2. CDR1 and CDR2 from the germline V gene are MNHEY and SVGEGT. The ends lost 5 bases at V and 3 bases at J; junction bases unmatched: 7. The CDR3 contains 17 residues. CDR3 in amino acids: CASSGGLAGSYTGELFF. Here the CDR3 DNA reads TGTGCCAGCAGTGGCGGACTAGCGGGGTCCTACACCGGGGAGCTGTTTTTT.

This clone has only a few counts. This chain connects TRBV6-2 or TRBV6-3 to TRBJ2-7; TRBD2 agrees at 11 bases. The V gene's germline CDR1 is MNHEY and CDR2 SVGEGT. The V and J ends lost 4 bases and 0 bases, in that order; junction bases with no gene match: 11. The CDR3 totals 18 residues. This CDR3 is CASSSPLTSGASSYEQYF. Written as DNA, the CDR3 is TGTGCCAGCAGTTCACCCTTGACTAGCGGGGCGAGCTCCTACGAGCAGTACTTC.

This chain links TRBV2 with TRBJ2-7; TRBD1 aligns across 11 bases. Trimming cost V 6 bases and J 4 bases; bases outside gene matches: 11. CDR3 length equals 16 residues. Germline values: CDR1 SNHLY, CDR2 FYNNEI. CDR3 region: CASSAGPGQGVYEQYF. The CDR3 DNA sequence: TGTGCCAGCAGCGCAGGCCCGGGACAGGGGGTTTACGAGCAGTACTTC.

The chain combines TRBV5-1 with TRBJ1-6; a possible D gene is TRBD1 (6 bases). Trimming removed 0 bases from V and 7 bases from J, with 11 bases in between. The CDR3 is 15 residues long. The germline V gene encodes CDR1 SGHRS and CDR2 YFSETQ. CDR3 sequence: CASSLDRVGNSPLHF. CDR3 DNA sequence: TGCGCCAGCAGCTTGGACAGGGTTGGGAATTCACCCCTCCACTTT.

The rearrangement links TRBV6-5 to TRBJ2-5, with D possibly TRBD2 on 5 matching bases. The V and J ends lost 3 bases and 2 bases respectively, with 10 bases between them. The CDR3 runs 14 residues. Germline CDR1 is MNHEY and CDR2 is SVGAGI. This chain's CDR3 is CASSYLSGQETQYF. In DNA form, the CDR3 reads TGTGCCAGCAGTTATCTGAGCGGTCAAGAGACCCAGTACTTC.

This sequence joins TRBV18 and TRBJ2-5, with 7 positions matching TRBD1. This CDR3 has 14 residues. The J segment lost 4 bases and the V segment lost 5 bases, leaving 7 bases of the junction unmatched. Germline assignment: CDR1 KGHSH and CDR2 LQKENI. The CDR3 loop reads CASSSRTGGETQYF. CDR3 in DNA: TGTGCCAGCTCATCCAGGACAGGAGGAGAGACCCAGTACTTC. The variable domain in full, completed from reference TRBV18 and TRBJ2-5, reads NAGVMQNPRHLVRRRGQEARLRCSPMKGHSHVYWYRQLPEEGLKFMVYLQKENIIDESGMPKERFSAEFPKEGPSILRIQQVVRGDSAAYFCASSSRTGGETQYFGPGTRLLVL.

This chain uses TRBV30 with TRBJ2-7; possible D gene TRBD1, 5 bases. The V end was cut by 2 bases, the J end by 4 bases, with 12 bases between. The CDR3 runs 13 residues. The germline CDR1 and CDR2 sequences are GTSNPN and SVGIG (reference sequence). CDR3 protein: CAWSPDSRYEQYF. CDR3 DNA: TGTGCCTGGAGTCCCGACAGTAGATACGAGCAGTACTTC.

This clone was observed once. This chain uses TRBV5-1 with TRBJ1-2; D ambiguous. Germline V gene data show CDR1 as SGHRS and CDR2 as YFSETQ. The CDR3 is made up of 14 amino acids. Trimming stripped 4 bases from V and 7 bases from J, with 17 bases between. CDR3 residues: CASSPNEGSSGYTF. The DNA of the CDR3 is TGCGCCAGCAGCCCCAACGAGGGCTCGAGTGGCTACACCTTC.

This chain uses TRBV5-1 with TRBJ2-5; D might be TRBD1 (7 bases). The CDR3 covers 15 residues. The V end lost 1 base, the J end lost 4 bases, and 14 bases lay between the germline ends. CDR1 SGHRS and CDR2 YFSETQ come from the germline V gene. CDR3 sequence reads: CASSLRPQGGETQYF. CDR3 DNA sequence: TGCGCCAGCAGCTTGAGGCCCCAGGGGGGAGAGACCCAGTACTTC.

The chain links TRBV12-3 or TRBV12-4 to TRBJ2-3; D is possibly TRBD1 (6 bases). V was pared by 5 bases and J by 6 bases, with 6 bases between. CDR3 length: 11 residues. The DNA of the CDR3 is TGTGCCAGCAGTAGGGGGGATACGCAGTATTTT. Translation gives CASSRGDTQYF.

A single count supports this clone. The chain uses TRBV12-2 and TRBJ2-7; TRBD2 reflects the table's D call only, with no check against the DNA. TRBV12-2 is deemed a pseudogene. This CDR3 is built from 13 residues. Here the CDR3 reads CASRLPWSYEQYF. CDR3 in DNA: TGTGCAAGTCGCTTACCTTGGAGCTACGAGCAGTACTTC.

CDR3 residues: CASTLAGGTEAFF. The CDR3 DNA is TGTGCCAGCACTCTGGCGGGAGGCACTGAAGCTTTCTTT. V gene TRBV3-1 (or the pseudogene TRBV3-2) combines with J gene TRBJ1-1; no reliable D call. The CDR3 is 13 amino acids. CDR1 LGHDT and CDR2 YNNKEL come from the germline V gene (reference sequence). The germline V and J ends were trimmed by 7 bases and 4 bases, with 13 bases remaining between them.

This clone was seen a few times. The chain combines TRBV3-1 (or the pseudogene TRBV3-2) with TRBJ2-3; 12 nucleotides agree with TRBD2. The CDR3 sequence is 18 residues long. V was clipped by 1 base and J by 0 bases; unmatched bases: 5. The germline V gene encodes CDR1 LGHDT and CDR2 YNNKEL (reference sequence). The CDR3 DNA is TGTGCCAGCAGCCAAGGCCTAGCGGGGGGGCTAAGCACAGATACGCAGTATTTT. It yields the protein CASSQGLAGGLSTDTQYF.

The rearrangement links TRBV6-5 to TRBJ2-3, with D possibly matching TRBD2 (5 bases). Germline CDR1 is MNHEY and CDR2 is SVGAGI. V lost 7 bases, J lost 1 base, and 9 bases lay in between. The CDR3 extends over 13 amino acids. CDR3: CASKVGGTDTQYF. The CDR3, as DNA: TGTGCCAGCAAGGTCGGGGGCACAGATACGCAGTATTTT.